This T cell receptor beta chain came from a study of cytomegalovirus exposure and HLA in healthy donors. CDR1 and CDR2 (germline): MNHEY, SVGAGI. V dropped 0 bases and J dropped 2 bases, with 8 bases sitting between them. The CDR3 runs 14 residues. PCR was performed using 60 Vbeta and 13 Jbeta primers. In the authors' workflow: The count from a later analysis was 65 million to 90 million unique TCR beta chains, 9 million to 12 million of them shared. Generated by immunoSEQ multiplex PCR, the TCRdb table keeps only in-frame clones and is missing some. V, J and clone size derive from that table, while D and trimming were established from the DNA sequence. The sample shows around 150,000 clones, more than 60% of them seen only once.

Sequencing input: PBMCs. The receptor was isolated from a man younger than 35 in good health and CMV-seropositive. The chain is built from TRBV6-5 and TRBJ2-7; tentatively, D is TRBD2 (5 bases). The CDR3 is CASSYSRLTYEQYF. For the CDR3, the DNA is TGTGCCAGCAGTTACTCGAGACTAACCTACGAGCAGTACTTC.